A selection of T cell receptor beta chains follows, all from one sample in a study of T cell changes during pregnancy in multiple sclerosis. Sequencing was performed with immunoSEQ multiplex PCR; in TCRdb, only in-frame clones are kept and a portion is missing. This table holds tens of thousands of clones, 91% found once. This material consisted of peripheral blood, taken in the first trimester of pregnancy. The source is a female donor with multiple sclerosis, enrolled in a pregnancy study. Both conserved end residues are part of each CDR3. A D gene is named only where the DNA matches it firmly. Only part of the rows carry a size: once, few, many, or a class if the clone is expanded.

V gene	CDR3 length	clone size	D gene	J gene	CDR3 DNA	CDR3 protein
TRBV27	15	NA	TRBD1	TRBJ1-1	TGTGCCAGCAGTGCGGGGACAGGGAGACTCACTGAAGCTTTCTTT	CASSAGTGRLTEAFF
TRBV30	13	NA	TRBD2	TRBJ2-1	TGTGCCTTTAATAGCGGGAAATACAATGAGCAGTTCTTC	CAFNSGKYNEQFF
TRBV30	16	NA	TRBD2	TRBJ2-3	TGTGCCTGGGCGCCGGGGAGGGGAGGTGTGTGGAATACGCAGTATTTT	CAWAPGRGGVWNTQYF
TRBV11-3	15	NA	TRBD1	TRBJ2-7	TGTGCCAGCAGCTCCCCCGGGACAGGGAACCACGAGCAGTACTTC	CASSSPGTGNHEQYF
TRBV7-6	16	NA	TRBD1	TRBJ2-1	TGTGCCAGCAGCCTCGGGACAGTTAGCACCCTCGGTGAGCAGTTCTTC	CASSLGTVSTLGEQFF
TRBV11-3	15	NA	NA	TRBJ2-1	TGTGCCAGCAGCCGTAGTCTGAGCTCCTACAATGAGCAGTTCTTC	CASSRSLSSYNEQFF
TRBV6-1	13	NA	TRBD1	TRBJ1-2	TGTGCCAGCAGTGGACAGGGTGGCTATGGCTACACCTTC	CASSGQGGYGYTF
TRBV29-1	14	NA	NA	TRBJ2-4	TGCAGCGTTGAAGAATCCGGGTTCGGGGACATTCAGTACTTC	CSVEESGFGDIQYF
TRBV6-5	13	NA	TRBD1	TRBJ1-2	TGTGCCAGCAGCGTTGGACAGGAATATGGCTACACCTTC	CASSVGQEYGYTF
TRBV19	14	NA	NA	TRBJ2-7	TGTGCCAGTAGTTCGGGGAGGAGCTCCTACGAGCAGTACTTC	CASSSGRSSYEQYF
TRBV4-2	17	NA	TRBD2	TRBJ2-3	TGTGCCAGCAGCCAAGAATCGCCTAGCGGGAGCACAGATACGCAGTATTTT	CASSQESPSGSTDTQYF
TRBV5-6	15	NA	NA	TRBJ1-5	TGTGCCAGCAGCTTGGGGGGGGTCGACAATCAGCCCCAGCATTTT	CASSLGGVDNQPQHF
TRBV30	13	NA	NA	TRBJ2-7	TGTGCCTGGAGTGTAGGGGTCCAAGTCGAGCAGTACTTC	CAWSVGVQVEQYF
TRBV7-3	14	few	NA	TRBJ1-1	TGTGCCAGCAGCTTAACGGGAGGGGACACTGAAGCTTTCTTT	CASSLTGGDTEAFF
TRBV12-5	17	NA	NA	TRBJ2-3	TGTGCTAGTGGTTTGGTAATCTTAGGTCAGGTCACAGATACGCAGTATTTT	CASGLVILGQVTDTQYF
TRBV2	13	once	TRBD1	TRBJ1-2	TGTGCCAGCTGGGACAGTGCTAACTATGGCTACACCTTC	CASWDSANYGYTF
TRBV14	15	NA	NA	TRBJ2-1	TGTGCCAGCAGCCAAGATCAACACAGGGCTGATGAGCAGTTCTTC	CASSQDQHRADEQFF
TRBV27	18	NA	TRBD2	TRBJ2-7	TGTGCCAGCAGTTTAATTTGCGGGAGGGAAAGGAGCTCCTACGAGCAGTACTTC	CASSLICGRERSSYEQYF
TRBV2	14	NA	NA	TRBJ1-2	TGTGCCAGCAGTGAACCGACAGCGACCCATGGCTACACCTTC	CASSEPTATHGYTF
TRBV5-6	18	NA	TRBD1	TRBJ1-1	TGTGCCAGCAGCCCCAGATGGACAGGGTCCTATTTGACCACTGAAGCTTTCTTT	CASSPRWTGSYLTTEAFF
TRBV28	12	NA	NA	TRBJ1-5	TGTGCCAGCAGCCGTAGCAATCAGCCCCAGCATTTT	CASSRSNQPQHF
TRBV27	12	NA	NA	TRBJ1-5	TGTGCCAGCAGGAGGGGAGGACAGCCCCAGCATTTT	CASRRGGQPQHF
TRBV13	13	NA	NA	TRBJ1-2	TGTGCCAGCAGCTTAGGTCAGGACTATGGCTACACCTTC	CASSLGQDYGYTF
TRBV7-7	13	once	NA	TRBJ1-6	TGTGCCAGCAGCTTAGTGCAGAAATCACCCCTCCACTTT	CASSLVQKSPLHF
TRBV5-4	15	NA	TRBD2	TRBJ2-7	TGTGCCAGCAGCTTGGCCGGGAGGCCAGGTTACGAGCAGTACTTC	CASSLAGRPGYEQYF
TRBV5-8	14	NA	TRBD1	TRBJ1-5	TGTGCCAGCAGCCTGGGGACAGGGACTCAGCCCCAGCATTTT	CASSLGTGTQPQHF
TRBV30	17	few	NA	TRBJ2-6	TGTGCCTGGAGTGTTATGCCTTCCGGAGGTGGGGCCAACGTCCTGACTTTC	CAWSVMPSGGGANVLTF
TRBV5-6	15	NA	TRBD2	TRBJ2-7	TGTGCCAGCAGCCGGGCCGGACTAGCGGGATACGAGCAGTACTTC	CASSRAGLAGYEQYF
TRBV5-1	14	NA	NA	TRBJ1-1	TGCGCCAGCAGCTTGCAGGGGACGTACACTGAAGCTTTCTTT	CASSLQGTYTEAFF
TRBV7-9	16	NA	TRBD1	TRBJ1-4	TGTGCCAGCAGCACCCGGACAGGGGATTTTCGTGAAAAACTGTTTTTT	CASSTRTGDFREKLFF